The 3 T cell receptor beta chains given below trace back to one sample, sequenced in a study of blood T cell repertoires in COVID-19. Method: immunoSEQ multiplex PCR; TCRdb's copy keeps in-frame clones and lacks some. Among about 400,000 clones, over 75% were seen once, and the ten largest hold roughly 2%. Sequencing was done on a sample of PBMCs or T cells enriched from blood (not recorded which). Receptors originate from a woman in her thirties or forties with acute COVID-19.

CDR3 DNA sequence: TGTGCCAGCTCGACAGGGCGAGGTGAAAAACTGTTTTTT. Amino acids: CASSTGRGEKLFF. The gene calls are TRBV11-2 and TRBJ1-4, with TRBD1 matching 7 bases. In germline, CDR1 is SGHAT, CDR2 FQNNGV. CDR3 length equals 13 residues. Germline trimming cut 8 bases from V and 7 bases from J; bases unmatched to any gene: 7.

CDR3: CASSLGLGRETQYF. Here the CDR3 DNA reads TGTGCCAGCAGCTTGGGATTGGGGAGAGAGACCCAGTACTTC. The genes are TRBV5-5 and TRBJ2-5, with a possible D match to TRBD2 (5 bases). With 0 bases removed from V and 4 bases from J, the gap between germline ends came to 10 bases. The germline V gene encodes CDR1 SGHKS and CDR2 YYEKEE (reference sequence). The CDR3 totals 14 residues.

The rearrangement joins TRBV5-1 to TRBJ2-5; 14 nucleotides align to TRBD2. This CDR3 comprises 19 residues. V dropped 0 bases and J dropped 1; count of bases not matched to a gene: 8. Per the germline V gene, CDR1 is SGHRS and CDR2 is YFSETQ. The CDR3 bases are TGCGCCAGCAGCTTGGGTGGGACTAGCGGGGGTCCTCGCCAAGAGACCCAGTACTTC. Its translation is CASSLGGTSGGPRQETQYF.